This T cell receptor beta chain is drawn from a study of blood T cell repertoires in COVID-19. Study-level background: Some COVID-19 samples were acute and others convalescent; all came from the United States, Italy and Spain. T cells, B-cell-depleted T cells, or PBMCs provided the cDNA or gDNA that served as material.

In the original analysis: Reference gene primers were amplified, and this amplification served to estimate nucleated cell counts. The protocol was immunoSEQ multiplex PCR, while the TCRdb copy is restricted to in-frame clones and leaves out a portion. That table furnishes V, J and clone size, whereas the DNA furnished D and trimming. The table has fewer than 90,000 clones, about 80% seen once. This CDR3 has 12 residues. Germline V lookup: CDR1 ENHRY, CDR2 SYGVKD. J gave up 8 bases and V 4 bases, and 4 bases lay outside the gene matches. The source of this sequence is a woman aged 80 or older with acute or convalescent COVID-19. J is TRBJ1-1 and V is TRBV10-3, with 7 positions matching TRBD1. The sample was peripheral blood. Here the CDR3 reads CAISGGGGEAFF. CDR3 DNA: TGTGCCATCAGTGGAGGGGGCGGAGAAGCTTTCTTT.